This TCR beta chain was identified during a study of shared clonotypes between healthy human individuals. Looking at the study overall: Donors had three CD4 naive, three CD4 memory, two CD8 naive and one CD8 memory plate apiece.

V was pared by 1 base and J by 10 bases, with 7 bases of the junction left unmatched. The CDR3 covers 14 residues. The germline V gene has CDR1 SGHTA and CDR2 FQGNSA. Study donors comprised healthy, HIV-negative adults devoid of recent acute infection or vaccination. This table comes from immunoSEQ multiplex PCR, and its TCRdb copy is limited to in-frame clones, with some not included. There are roughly 2,300,000 clones in the sample; around 92% occur only once, and 0.37% lies in the top ten. Sequenced sample: naive CD4+ T cells from PBMCs. As to subset: CD45RA+ positively selected. The chain recombines TRBV7-2 with TRBJ2-1, with 7 positions matching TRBD2. This sequence originates from a young man in good health. Some clones in this sample may be carry-over from other donors' samples. The CDR3 spells CASSLDPGGWEQFF. Here the CDR3 DNA reads TGTGCCAGCAGCTTAGATCCGGGAGGATGGGAGCAGTTCTTC.